Sequencing of this T cell receptor beta chain was carried out in a study of shared T cell receptors in the human thymus. TCRdb's copy holds only in-frame clones and misses some; the assay was immunoSEQ multiplex PCR. The data hold approximately 660,000 clones, with over 75% observed a single time. As for this clone: The sample contains more than one DNA sequence encoding this CDR3.

The data also belong to a second study, concerning human thymus T cells. From that paper: In corrective heart surgery, resections were taken, and these provided the thymus tissue.

This receptor was taken from a boy less than two years old with a congenital heart defect. The sequenced material came from thymocytes.

The CDR3 DNA sequence: TGCGCCAGCAGCCCGGGACTAGCGGGAGGACCAAGCTCCTACAATGAGCAGTTCTTC. Translation: CASSPGLAGGPSSYNEQFF. This sequence joins TRBV4-3 and TRBJ2-1; the match to TRBD2 covers 15 bases. CDR1 is LGHNA and CDR2 is YSLEER in the germline V gene. V lost 4 bases and J lost 0; bases outside the gene matches: 7. This CDR3 is built from 19 residues.